Detailed here is one T cell receptor beta chain. The entry originates in a study of cytomegalovirus exposure and HLA in healthy donors. Primers included in the PCR were 60 Vbeta and 13 Jbeta primers. The assay was immunoSEQ multiplex PCR, and TCRdb's table has in-frame clones only and misses some. The sample shows around 300,000 clones, about 75% of them seen only once. The CDR3 is 15 amino acids. V gave up 4 bases and J gave up 3 bases, with 13 bases separating them. CDR1 and CDR2 from the germline V gene are SEHNR and FQNEAQ (reference sequence). V and J are TRBV7-9 and TRBJ2-1; maybe TRBD1 (6 bases). What was sequenced was PBMCs. The sequence came from a female donor in good health and CMV-seronegative. CDR3 in amino acids: CASSSQGRIYNEQFF. The CDR3 region has the DNA TGTGCCAGCAGCTCACAGGGTCGGATCTACAATGAGCAGTTCTTC.